Included here is one T cell receptor beta chain sequence, with context. This specimen comes from a study of shared clonotypes between healthy human individuals. The method was immunoSEQ multiplex PCR; TCRdb's version includes in-frame clones alone and lacks a portion of them. The sample lists more than 2 million clones; less than 95% were seen once. Germline lookup yields CDR1 SGHDT and CDR2 YYEEEE. The V end lost 0 bases, the J end lost 6 bases, and 11 bases lay between the germline ends. The CDR3 totals 14 residues. CD8 cells classed as naive were CD45RO-negative and positively selected for CCR7, excluding terminally differentiated effector memory CD45RA+ cells.

The specimen sequenced was naive CD8+ T cells sorted from blood. The source is a man aged 18 to 29 in good health. The chain combines TRBV5-6 with TRBJ2-3; D not resolved. CDR3 protein: CASSLGWSEDTQYF. The CDR3 DNA reads as TGTGCCAGCAGCTTGGGGTGGTCGGAGGATACGCAGTATTTT.